The 24 T cell receptor beta chains below all came from one sample that was sequenced in a study of blood T cell repertoires in COVID-19 (TCRdb year 2020). Library generation was performed with the immunoSEQ multiplex PCR assay. This immuneACCESS table, as held by TCRdb, lists in-frame sequences with V and J called but not all clones. Of the missing ones, under half trace to an unresolved V gene in checked studies; the others have no known cause. A total of roughly 90,000 clones appear in this sample, around three quarters of them only once. Under 13% of the sample goes to the ten largest clones. Sequences were obtained from peripheral blood. These receptors originate from a woman between 65 and 79 years old with acute or convalescent COVID-19.

V is TRBV6-5 and J is TRBJ1-6, with 7 bases identical to TRBD1. CDR1 and CDR2 from the germline V gene are MNHEY and SVGAGI. The CDR3 consists of 14 residues. Losses at the gene ends were 6 bases for V and 9 bases for J; bases not matched to a gene: 8. This CDR3 reads CASSLQGLSSPLHF. The CDR3 nucleotides read TGTGCCAGCAGCCTACAGGGGCTGAGTTCACCCCTCCACTTT.

The rearrangement uses TRBV6-5 and TRBJ2-3; D is unclear. This CDR3 region has 15 residues. With 7 bases removed from V and 3 bases from J, the gap between germline ends came to 17 bases. Germline V gene data show CDR1 as MNHEY and CDR2 as SVGAGI. CDR3 region: CASTHQFGRTDTQYF. CDR3 DNA: TGTGCCAGCACCCACCAGTTTGGCCGAACAGATACGCAGTATTTT.

The genes are TRBV7-3 and TRBJ2-1; TRBD2 matches 10 bases. The CDR3 is 16 residues long. The germline V gene has CDR1 SGHTA and CDR2 FQGTGA. J gave up 2 bases and V 5 bases, and 6 bases lay outside the gene matches. The CDR3: CASSALAGVPYNEQFF. CDR3 coding DNA: TGTGCCAGCAGCGCCCTAGCGGGGGTACCCTACAATGAGCAGTTCTTC.

Written as DNA, the CDR3 is TGTGCCAGCAGAAGCAGTTTACAGGGGGCGAAAGCTTTCTTT. Translated: CASRSSLQGAKAFF. The rearrangement uses TRBV6-5 and TRBJ1-1; 9 bases align to TRBD1. The length of the CDR3 is 14 residues. CDR1 MNHEY and CDR2 SVGAGI come from the germline V gene. The ends lost 6 bases at V and 9 bases at J; junction bases unmatched: 11.

CDR3 nucleotides: TGTGCCATCCGACAGGGGAGCAATCAGCCCCAGCATTTT. Residues: CAIRQGSNQPQHF. The chain carries TRBV10-3 and TRBJ1-5, with 8 positions matching TRBD1. The CDR3 spans 13 residues. Unmatched junction bases numbered 1, after V lost 8 bases and J lost 1 base. From germline, CDR1 is ENHRY and CDR2 SYGVKD.

The chain uses TRBV30 and TRBJ1-1; TRBD1 might be the D (6 bases). This CDR3 region has 14 residues. The V gene lost 3 bases and the J gene lost 1 base, with 12 bases spanning the gap. Germline CDR1 reads GTSNPN; CDR2 reads SVGIG (reference sequence). The CDR3 nucleotides are TGTGCCTGGAGCGAGGACAGATGGAACACTGAAGCTTTCTTT. Its translation is CAWSEDRWNTEAFF.

The chain employs TRBV10-3 and TRBJ1-1; 7 bases are shared with TRBD1. The CDR3 extends over 15 amino acids. The trim removed 6 bases at V and 1 base at J, leaving 8 bases unmatched. The V gene's germline CDR1 is ENHRY and CDR2 SYGVKD. For the CDR3, the DNA is TGTGCCATCAGGTTCCAGGGGGACCAGAACACTGAAGCTTTCTTT. It is translated as CAIRFQGDQNTEAFF.

The table lists this clone with a few counts. This rearrangement joins TRBV7-2 to TRBJ1-4; tentatively, D is TRBD1 (5 bases). The V gene lost 5 bases and the J gene lost 5 bases, with 15 bases spanning the gap. This CDR3 has 15 amino acids. Germline V gene sequence: CDR1 SGHTA, CDR2 FQGNSA. This CDR3 is CASSPEAGENEKLFF. DNA for the CDR3: TGTGCCAGCAGCCCCGAGGCGGGGGAGAATGAAAAACTGTTTTTT.

The chain has TRBV19 and TRBJ2-3, with D perhaps TRBD2 (7 bases). Trimming cost V 6 bases and J 0 bases, with 19 bases left between them. The germline gives CDR1 LNHDA, CDR2 SQIVND (reference sequence). The CDR3 spans 17 residues. CDR3 coding DNA: TGTGCCAGTAGGAAGGTTTACGGGGGGCGGAGCACAGATACGCAGTATTTT. This gives the protein CASRKVYGGRSTDTQYF.

This clone was found a few times. V usage is TRBV5-1 and J usage is TRBJ2-7; 7 bases are a match to TRBD1. This CDR3 comprises 15 residues. The germline CDR1 and CDR2 sequences are SGHRS and YFSETQ. The ends lost 0 bases at V and 7 bases at J; junction bases unmatched: 10. This CDR3 reads CASSLGLGGLKEQYF. The DNA for the CDR3 is TGCGCCAGCAGCTTGGGATTAGGGGGCTTAAAAGAGCAGTACTTC.

This clone was seen many times. V and J are TRBV5-1 and TRBJ1-4, with 7 bases identical to TRBD1. Germline V CDR1 and CDR2: SGHRS, YFSETQ. J lost 3 bases, V lost 4 bases, and 12 bases had no gene match. The CDR3 is 17 amino acids. CDR3 bases: TGCGCCAGCAGCACTGCTACCCCGGGACAGTCTAATGAAAAACTGTTTTTT. Protein product: CASSTATPGQSNEKLFF.

This chain links TRBV28 with TRBJ1-1; TRBD1 aligns across 9 bases. J gave up 5 bases and V 7 bases, and 14 bases lay outside the gene matches. The CDR3 contains 16 residues. CDR1 MDHEN and CDR2 SYDVKM come from the germline V gene. CDR3: CASTPMDRGKGTEAFF. The CDR3 nucleotides are TGTGCCAGCACCCCCATGGACAGGGGAAAGGGGACTGAAGCTTTCTTT.

The chain has TRBV5-8 and TRBJ2-7; D is possibly TRBD1 (5 bases). Germline V CDR1 and CDR2: SGHTS, YDEGEE. The CDR3 has 13 residues. With 4 bases removed from V and 3 bases from J, the gap between germline ends came to 11 bases. CDR3 region: CASSQGLVYEQYF. In DNA form, the CDR3 reads TGTGCCAGCAGCCAGGGCCTAGTCTACGAGCAGTACTTC.

J is TRBJ1-1 and V is TRBV6-6, with D perhaps matching TRBD1 (5 bases). The germline V gene encodes CDR1 MNHNY and CDR2 SVGAGI (reference sequence). The CDR3 consists of 13 residues. Trimming removed 4 bases at V and 4 bases at J, with 10 bases between. The CDR3 sequence is CASSFQGGTEAFF. The CDR3 DNA follows: TGTGCCAGCAGTTTCCAGGGAGGCACTGAAGCTTTCTTT.

The CDR3 loop is CASSLALNRDTGTPSSGANVLTF. DNA for the CDR3: TGCGCCAGCAGCTTGGCCTTAAACCGGGATACCGGAACCCCATCTTCTGGGGCCAACGTCCTGACTTTC. The gene calls are TRBV5-1 and TRBJ2-6, with D tentatively TRBD2 (5 bases). The CDR3 extends over 23 amino acids. V lost 0 bases and J lost 1, with 29 bases in between. Germline CDR1 SGHRS, CDR2 YFSETQ.

The J gene is TRBJ1-2, the V gene TRBV28; 10 bases fit TRBD1. This CDR3 is built from 13 residues. Germline V gene sequence: CDR1 MDHEN, CDR2 SYDVKM. The V segment lost 7 bases and the J segment 7 bases; nucleotides outside the gene matches: 6. The CDR3 loop is CASIRQGAGGYTF. The CDR3 coding sequence is TGTGCCAGCATCAGACAGGGGGCTGGTGGCTACACCTTC.

The chain links TRBV4-2 to TRBJ1-1; 8 nucleotides match TRBD1. Trimming at V came to 1 base and at J to 3 bases, leaving 4 bases not matched to a gene. The CDR3 extends over 15 amino acids. CDR1 is LGHNA, CDR2 YNFKEQ, per germline. Here the CDR3 reads CASSQAQGADTEAFF. The CDR3, as DNA: TGTGCCAGCAGCCAAGCGCAGGGGGCCGACACTGAAGCTTTCTTT.

CDR3 residues: CASTSQRGNTGELFF. CDR3 nucleotides: TGTGCCAGCACGTCCCAGCGGGGGAACACCGGGGAGCTGTTTTTT. The chain joins TRBV6-5 to TRBJ2-2; 7 positions agree with TRBD2. The germline V gene encodes CDR1 MNHEY and CDR2 SVGAGI. V trimming: 7 bases; J trimming: 1 base; junction bases outside the gene matches: 6. This CDR3 has 15 amino acids.

The chain carries TRBV28 and TRBJ2-7; 7 positions agree with TRBD1. This CDR3 has 16 amino acids. The germline CDR1 and CDR2 sequences are MDHEN and SYDVKM. The ends lost 5 bases at V and 0 bases at J; junction bases unmatched: 10. The CDR3 is CASSRGQVIGSYEQYF. CDR3 DNA sequence: TGTGCCAGCAGTCGCGGACAGGTAATCGGCTCCTACGAGCAGTACTTC. The full variable domain, its missing parts supplied by reference TRBV28 and TRBJ2-7, is DVKVTQSSRYLVKRTGEKVFLECVQDMDHENMFWYRQDPGLGLRLIYFSYDVKMKEKGDIPEGYSVSREKKERFSLILESASTNQTSMYLCASSRGQVIGSYEQYFGPGTRLTVT.

The V gene is TRBV2, the J gene TRBJ1-6; 7 bases align to TRBD1. The V and J ends lost 7 bases and 0 bases, in that order; junction bases with no gene match: 3. The CDR3 runs to 15 residues. Germline lookup yields CDR1 SNHLY and CDR2 FYNNEI. For the CDR3, the DNA is TGTGCCAGCACCCGGGACAGCTCCTATAATTCACCCCTCCACTTT. Translating it yields CASTRDSSYNSPLHF.

The chain has TRBV10-3 and TRBJ1-1; D is perhaps TRBD1 (5 bases). Germline loops: CDR1 ENHRY, CDR2 SYGVKD. The CDR3 extends over 14 amino acids. V lost 9 bases to trimming and J lost 1 base, with 15 bases between them. The CDR3 nucleotides read TGTGCCATAGGAACAGGTTCGGGGAACACTGAAGCTTTCTTT. Amino acids: CAIGTGSGNTEAFF.

The chain is built from TRBV19 and TRBJ1-1; a possible D gene is TRBD1 (6 bases). Trimming left V 4 bases short and J 0 bases short, with 18 bases between. The germline CDR1 and CDR2 sequences are LNHDA and SQIVND (reference sequence). The CDR3 is 17 amino acids. The DNA of the CDR3 is TGTGCCAGTAGTAACCGCTTCGACAGGAGCATGAACACTGAAGCTTTCTTT. It translates to CASSNRFDRSMNTEAFF.

The V call is TRBV5-1, the J call TRBJ2-1, with TRBD2 identical over 8 bases. V lost 4 bases to trimming and J lost 7 bases; unmatched junction nucleotides: 4. The CDR3 extends over 13 amino acids. Germline V gives CDR1 SGHRS, CDR2 YFSETQ. CDR3 protein: CASSPTGGNEQFF. For the CDR3, the DNA is TGCGCCAGCAGCCCAACGGGGGGGAATGAGCAGTTCTTC.

The gene calls are TRBV5-4 and TRBJ2-1; 7 bases match TRBD2. Trimming at V came to 4 bases and at J to 13 bases, leaving 11 bases not matched to a gene. Per germline, CDR1 SGHNT and CDR2 YYREEE (reference sequence). This CDR3 has 13 residues. This CDR3 is CASSPALAADQFF. In DNA form, the CDR3 reads TGTGCCAGCAGCCCCGCCCTAGCGGCGGACCAGTTCTTC.